Below, 22 T cell receptor beta chains from the same sample are listed, as sequenced in a study of identical twins. MiXCR, run by TCRdb on the 5' RACE reads, gives a single entry per CDR3 protein. The sample yields 520,000 or so distinct CDR3 sequences, 20% to 25% seen once. This sample was shared with a second study, whose subject was T cells expressing NK-cell markers.

Sequencing was carried out using CD4+ T cells sorted from blood. These TCRs come from a woman aged 18-35 years in good health.

The table lists this clonotype with many counts. The V and J genes are TRBV3-1 and TRBJ2-7; D gene unclear. Trimming removed 1 base from V and 5 bases from J, with 3 bases in between. The CDR3 is 11 residues long. CDR1 and CDR2 (germline): LGHDT, YNNKEL (reference sequence). CDR3 loop: CASSQGHEQYF. The CDR3 coding sequence is TGTGCCAGCAGCCAAGGGCACGAGCAGTACTTC.

The V gene is TRBV7-9, the J gene TRBJ2-3; no clear D gene. V was shortened by 2 bases and J by 0 bases, with 6 bases between the two germline ends. Germline V lookup: CDR1 SEHNR, CDR2 FQNEAQ (reference sequence). The CDR3 is made up of 14 amino acids. CDR3 sequence reads: CASSLTQSTDTQYF. CDR3 DNA sequence: TGTGCCAGCAGCTTAACACAGAGCACAGATACGCAGTATTTT. The full variable domain, its missing parts supplied by reference TRBV7-9 and TRBJ2-3, is DTGVSQNPRHKITKRGQNVTFRCDPISEHNRLYWYRQTLGQGPEFLTYFQNEAQLEKSRLLSDRFSAERPKGSFSTLEIQRTEQGDSAMYLCASSLTQSTDTQYFGPGTRLTVL.

Points on this clonotype: A much larger clone differs by one base, so this may be a read error. The chain joins TRBV7-2 to TRBJ1-2; tentatively, D is TRBD1 (5 bases). With 5 bases removed from V and 4 bases from J, the gap between germline ends came to 11 bases. The CDR3 is 13 amino acids. The germline V gene has CDR1 SGHTA and CDR2 FQGNSA. The CDR3: CASSPGPIYGYTF. In DNA form, the CDR3 reads TGTGCCAGCAGCCCGGGACCGATCTATGGCTACACCTTC.

This clonotype was found a few times. The gene calls are TRBV25-1 and TRBJ2-6; the D gene is possibly TRBD2 (6 bases). The CDR3 loop spans 17 amino acids. Looked up from germline, CDR1 is MGHDK and CDR2 is SYGVNS. V gave up 3 bases and J gave up 0 bases, with 12 bases separating them. The CDR3 loop reads CASSDSGTSSGANVLTF. The CDR3 nucleotides are TGTGCCAGCAGTGATAGCGGCACTAGCTCTGGGGCCAACGTCCTGACTTTC.

This clonotype was picked up a small number of times. This chain joins TRBV10-3 and TRBJ2-7, with D tentatively TRBD2 (7 bases). Germline CDR1 is ENHRY and CDR2 is SYGVKD. Trimming removed 6 bases at V and 7 bases at J, with 16 bases between. This CDR3 is 13 amino acids long. The CDR3 DNA reads as TGTGCCATCAGCCCTGGGGGGGCCGAGGAGCAGTACTTC. Its protein is CAISPGGAEEQYF.

This clonotype was seen only a few times. This rearrangement joins TRBV6-2 or TRBV6-3 to TRBJ2-7; 13 nucleotides match TRBD2. Per the germline V gene, CDR1 is MNHEY and CDR2 is SVGEGT. J lost 5 bases, V lost 5 bases, and 9 bases had no gene match. This CDR3 region has 16 residues. The CDR3 loop reads CASSTQTSGRSHEQYF. CDR3 sequence (DNA): TGTGCCAGCAGTACCCAGACTAGCGGGAGGAGCCACGAGCAGTACTTC.

This chain uses TRBV7-2 with TRBJ1-2; D may be TRBD1 (6 bases). CDR3 length: 14 residues. Germline V gene data show CDR1 as SGHTA and CDR2 as FQGNSA. Trimming cost V 0 bases and J 8 bases, with 13 bases left between them. CDR3 region: CASSLADRTGGYTF. The CDR3 DNA is TGTGCCAGCAGCTTAGCCGACAGGACGGGCGGCTACACCTTC.

This clonotype was found a few times. Because it lacks the conserved phenylalanine or tryptophan at the end, this CDR3 is likely a read error. The limits of the CDR3 on the DNA are not certain, so only TCRdb's listed CDR3 is given. The chain employs TRBV20-1 and TRBJ1-3; the D call of TRBD1 is as the table states it, not checked on the DNA. Germline values: CDR1 DFQATT, CDR2 SNEGSKA (reference sequence). The CDR3 region is 8 residues in length, termini included. The CDR3 is CSARGQGT.

The genes are TRBV7-6 and TRBJ2-7; 12 nucleotides match TRBD2. Germline lookup yields CDR1 SGHVS and CDR2 FNYEAQ. The CDR3 is 16 residues long. J lost 4 bases, V lost 4 bases, and 8 bases had no gene match. The CDR3: CASSSILAGGPYEQYF. The CDR3 nucleotides are TGTGCCAGCAGCTCGATCCTAGCGGGAGGGCCTTACGAGCAGTACTTC.

V is TRBV12-3 or TRBV12-4 and J is TRBJ1-1; no firm D call. The CDR3 sequence is 11 residues long. The V gene lost 8 bases and the J gene lost 1 base, with 5 bases spanning the gap. CDR3 protein: CASGKNTEAFF. In nucleotides, the CDR3 is TGTGCCAGCGGAAAGAACACTGAAGCTTTCTTT.

The chain is built from TRBV4-3 and TRBJ1-5, with D maybe TRBD1 (6 bases). Trimming cost V 4 bases and J 6 bases, with 16 bases left between them. This CDR3 contains 15 residues. Germline lookup yields CDR1 LGHNA and CDR2 YSLEER. The CDR3 DNA is TGCGCCAGCAGCCGGACTTGGGGGGGCGGTCAGCCCCAGCATTTT. Amino acid sequence: CASSRTWGGGQPQHF.

This chain connects TRBV5-6 to TRBJ2-3; D uncertain. CDR3 length: 12 amino acids. Trimming shortened V by 1 base and J by 10 bases, and 10 bases separated the two germline ends. Per germline, CDR1 SGHDT and CDR2 YYEEEE. CDR3 protein: CASSLPPAPQYF. CDR3 DNA sequence: TGTGCCAGCAGCTTGCCCCCGGCTCCGCAGTATTTT.

This clonotype was seen more than once but under ten times. V gene TRBV7-9 combines with J gene TRBJ2-1; D might be TRBD1 (5 bases). There are 11 residues in the CDR3. V was trimmed by 6 bases and J by 15 bases, leaving 15 bases between them. Germline CDR1 and CDR2: SEHNR and FQNEAQ (reference sequence). CDR3 in DNA: TGTGCCAGCAGTTCAGACGGACACCGGTTCTTC. Its protein is CASSSDGHRFF.

The chain carries TRBV20-1 and TRBJ2-3, with D maybe TRBD2 (6 bases). Germline lookup yields CDR1 DFQATT and CDR2 SNEGSKA (reference sequence). The V gene lost 4 bases and the J gene lost 3 bases, with 17 bases spanning the gap. The CDR3 contains 15 residues. The chain's CDR3 is CSATPLEGSTDTQYF. CDR3 nucleotides: TGCAGTGCTACGCCCCTGGAGGGGTCGACAGATACGCAGTATTTT.

This clonotype was seen a few times. The chain uses TRBV18 and TRBJ2-7, with D possibly matching TRBD1 (5 bases). V was pared by 4 bases and J by 7 bases, with 26 bases between. This CDR3 has 17 amino acids. Germline CDR1 and CDR2: KGHSH and LQKENI. The CDR3 loop is CASSRRQMGQGLEEQYF. CDR3 nucleotide sequence: TGTGCCAGCTCACGCCGACAAATGGGGCAAGGGTTGGAAGAGCAGTACTTC.

This clonotype turned up a few times. V gene TRBV5-1 combines with J gene TRBJ1-5; 8 nucleotides align to TRBD1. The CDR3 contains 15 residues. The J segment lost 4 bases and the V segment lost 2 bases, leaving 5 bases of the junction unmatched. The germline V gene encodes CDR1 SGHRS and CDR2 YFSETQ. DNA for the CDR3: TGCGCCAGCAGCTTAGGACAGGGCGCTAATCAGCCCCAGCATTTT. This translates into CASSLGQGANQPQHF.

This clonotype is a singleton in its sample. V and J are TRBV2 and TRBJ2-1; no firm D call. V was trimmed by 8 bases and J by 0 bases, leaving 11 bases between them. Germline V CDR1 and CDR2: SNHLY, FYNNEI. This CDR3 comprises 14 residues. CDR3 protein: CASGRQSSYNEQFF. The CDR3, as DNA: TGTGCCAGCGGTCGGCAGAGCTCCTACAATGAGCAGTTCTTC.

The gene calls are TRBV10-2 and TRBJ2-7; either TRBD1 or TRBD2 may supply D (7 bases each). Trimming removed 4 bases at V and 7 bases at J, with 17 bases between. The CDR3 has 14 amino acids. Germline CDR1 is WSHSY and CDR2 is SAAADI. CDR3 loop: CASSVRGGPHEQYF. DNA of the CDR3: TGCGCCAGCAGTGTCAGGGGGGGGCCTCATGAGCAGTACTTC.

The chain couples TRBV20-1 to TRBJ2-3; TRBD2 might be the D (5 bases). The germline V gene has CDR1 DFQATT and CDR2 SNEGSKA (reference sequence). The CDR3 covers 13 residues. Trimming left V 1 base short and J 4 bases short, with 9 bases between. Written as DNA, the CDR3 is TGCAGTGCTAGAGGGGGAGACGCAGATACGCAGTATTTT. This sequence encodes CSARGGDADTQYF.

This clonotype was seen a few times. The V call is TRBV5-1, the J call TRBJ2-1, with D maybe TRBD2 (5 bases). Trimming removed 4 bases from V and 6 bases from J, with 20 bases in between. Germline CDR1 SGHRS, CDR2 YFSETQ. The CDR3 totals 16 residues. DNA of the CDR3: TGCGCCAGCAGCCCCCTCGTGGCTAGCCTGGGCAATGAGCAGTTCTTC. The encoded protein is CASSPLVASLGNEQFF.

There are a few counts of this clonotype. The V call is TRBV12-3 or TRBV12-4, the J call TRBJ2-3; 9 positions agree with TRBD2. CDR3 length equals 16 residues. Trimming at V came to 6 bases and at J to 3 bases, leaving 10 bases not matched to a gene. This CDR3 reads CASRLGREGATDTQYF. The CDR3 DNA sequence: TGTGCCAGCAGGCTGGGGCGGGAGGGAGCGACAGATACGCAGTATTTT.

This chain uses TRBV4-2 with TRBJ2-1; tentatively, D is TRBD1 or TRBD2 (6 bases each). The CDR3 sequence is 14 residues long. The V end lost 4 bases, the J end lost 6 bases, and 13 bases lay between the germline ends. Germline CDR1 is LGHNA and CDR2 is YNFKEQ. The CDR3, as DNA: TGTGCCAGCAGCCTGCCACAGGGAGGCAATGAGCAGTTCTTC. Encoded protein: CASSLPQGGNEQFF.